The rows below give T cell receptor beta chains drawn from one sample of a study of blood T cell repertoires in COVID-19. Produced via immunoSEQ multiplex PCR; TCRdb's table is partial and in-frame only. The sample contains about 200,000 clones, more than 70% of which appear only once. Sequences were obtained from peripheral blood. All receptors come from a young man with active or convalescent COVID-19. Both conserved end residues are part of each CDR3. Fields, in order: D gene, clone size, V gene, J gene, CDR3 DNA, CDR3 protein. The D gene is left open where the match is weak. The size entry is marked missing in some rows and otherwise reads once, few, many or a size class.

>NA|NA|TRBV7-9|TRBJ1-3
TGTGCCAGCAGCCTCGGGGTGAGCGGAAACACCATATATTTT
CASSLGVSGNTIYF
>TRBD2|NA|TRBV7-8|TRBJ2-7
TGTGCCAGCAGCTTGGGACTAGAAGTCTCCTACGAGCAGTACTTC
CASSLGLEVSYEQYF
>TRBD1|NA|TRBV12-3/TRBV12-4|TRBJ2-2
TGTGCCTCCGACAGGGTGAACACCGGGGAGCTGTTTTTT
CASDRVNTGELFF
>TRBD1|few|TRBV27|TRBJ1-5
TGTGCCAGCAGTTTAGCGGGACAGGGGGATCAGCCCCAGCATTTT
CASSLAGQGDQPQHF
>NA|NA|TRBV30|TRBJ2-4
TGTGCCTGGAGTGTACCTGGGACATTCGACATTCAGTACTTC
CAWSVPGTFDIQYF
>TRBD2|NA|TRBV7-9|TRBJ2-1
TGTGCCAGCAGCTTAGCACTAGCGGGAGGAAATGAGCAGTTCTTC
CASSLALAGGNEQFF
>NA|NA|TRBV5-8|TRBJ1-5
TGTGCCAGCAGCTTCGGTTGGGCAGAGGGAAATAGCAATCAGCCCCAGCATTTT
CASSFGWAEGNSNQPQHF
>TRBD2|NA|TRBV10-3|TRBJ2-3
TGTGCCATCAGTGACCCTGGACTAGCGGGAGGGATGCATACGCAGTATTTT
CAISDPGLAGGMHTQYF
>TRBD1|NA|TRBV10-1|TRBJ1-2
TGCGCCAGCAGTGAGTCTAACAGGGGGCTCTATCACTATGGCTACACCTTC
CASSESNRGLYHYGYTF
>TRBD1|NA|TRBV19|TRBJ2-5
TGTGCCAGTAGTATAGATCTGACAGGGGGCAGAGAGACCCAGTACTTC
CASSIDLTGGRETQYF
>TRBD2|once|TRBV6-2/TRBV6-3|TRBJ2-3
TGTGCCAGCAGTCCCGGACTAGCGGGAGCTACAGATACGCAGTATTTT
CASSPGLAGATDTQYF
>NA|NA|TRBV7-3|TRBJ2-2
TGTGCCAGCAGCCCGACTGTGACCGGGGAGCTGTTTTTT
CASSPTVTGELFF
>NA|once|TRBV27|TRBJ2-3
TGTGCCAGCAGTTTTAGAGATACGCAGTATTTT
CASSFRDTQYF
>TRBD2|NA|TRBV12-3/TRBV12-4|TRBJ2-1
TGTGCCAGCAGATACGGGGGGGCCAATGAGCAGTTCTTC
CASRYGGANEQFF
>TRBD1|NA|TRBV4-1|TRBJ1-1
TGCGCCAGCAGCCAAGCTAGGGGACAGGGCTTGGTGAACACTGAAGCTTTCTTT
CASSQARGQGLVNTEAFF
>TRBD2|NA|TRBV29-1|TRBJ2-5
TGCAGCGTTGCCGGGACTAGTGAGACCCAGTACTTC
CSVAGTSETQYF
>NA|once|TRBV6-2/TRBV6-3|TRBJ2-1
TGTGCCAGCAGTTACTCTATCGGTGAGCAGTTCTTC
CASSYSIGEQFF
>NA|once|TRBV6-5|TRBJ1-2
TGTGCCAGCAGGGGACGGGGGGGGTATGGCTACACCTTC
CASRGRGGYGYTF
>NA|NA|TRBV24-1|TRBJ2-1
TGTGCCACCAGTGAGGAGTCTCCTTCCTACAATGAGCAGTTCTTC
CATSEESPSYNEQFF
>TRBD2|NA|TRBV19|TRBJ2-1
TGTGCCAGTAGTAAAAAGGGGACTAGCGGGGGGACGCATGAGCAGTTCTTC
CASSKKGTSGGTHEQFF
>NA|NA|TRBV7-8|TRBJ2-5
TGTGCCAGCAGCTTATCACAGCAAGAGACCCAGTACTTC
CASSLSQQETQYF
>NA|NA|TRBV10-1|TRBJ2-1
TGCGCCAGCAGTGAGACGGCAGCGGGCGATGAGCAGTTCTTC
CASSETAAGDEQFF
>NA|NA|TRBV5-1|TRBJ1-4
TGCGCCAGCAGCTTGGAGGGGCAGGGCGTCACTAATGAAAAACTGTTTTTT
CASSLEGQGVTNEKLFF
>TRBD1|few|TRBV3-1/TRBV3-2|TRBJ1-1
TGTGCCAGCAGCCACTCCGGGACAGGGGGATCTGAAGCTTTCTTT
CASSHSGTGGSEAFF
>TRBD1|NA|TRBV5-1|TRBJ2-1
TGCGCCAGCAGCGCCTGGACAGGGTTCTCCTACAATGAGCAGTTCTTC
CASSAWTGFSYNEQFF
>NA|NA|TRBV6-6|TRBJ2-3
TGTGCCAGCGGACGGGTAGGGGGCACAGATACGCAGTATTTT
CASGRVGGTDTQYF
>NA|NA|TRBV28|TRBJ1-2
TGTGCCAGCACCACCGGGTCACACTATGGCTACACCTTC
CASTTGSHYGYTF
>TRBD1|NA|TRBV6-2/TRBV6-3|TRBJ1-1
TGTGCCAGCAGCAACCACAGGGGCACTGAAGCTTTCTTT
CASSNHRGTEAFF
>TRBD1|NA|TRBV6-5|TRBJ1-2
TGTGCCAGCAGTACTGGGACAGGGGGATATGGCTACACCTTC
CASSTGTGGYGYTF
>NA|NA|TRBV6-5|TRBJ1-4
TGTGCCAGCAGTTCAGAAAAACTGTTTTTT
CASSSEKLFF
>TRBD1|NA|TRBV19|TRBJ2-1
TGTGCCAGTAGTATTAGGATGGACAGGGATTCGGAGCAGTTCTTC
CASSIRMDRDSEQFF
>NA|few|TRBV19|TRBJ2-5
TGTGCCAGTAGTGTCCGGGACCAAGAGACCCAGTACTTC
CASSVRDQETQYF
>TRBD2|NA|TRBV6-1|TRBJ2-3
TGTGCCAGCAGTGACATAGCGGGCTCTAGCACAGATACGCAGTATTTT
CASSDIAGSSTDTQYF
>TRBD1|NA|TRBV19|TRBJ2-3
TGTGCCAGTAGTACTATATTTGGACAGGGGGCGTCATATACGCAGTATTTT
CASSTIFGQGASYTQYF
>NA|NA|TRBV7-2|TRBJ1-3
TGTGCCAGCAGCTTATTTCCAACGGCTGGAAACACCATATATTTT
CASSLFPTAGNTIYF
>TRBD1|NA|TRBV30|TRBJ1-1
TGTGCCTGGACCCCGACAGGGTGGGTTGAAGCTTTCTTT
CAWTPTGWVEAFF
>NA|NA|TRBV5-1|TRBJ1-1
TGCGCCAGCAGTTTGCGCCCGGGCCCCCAGGGAACTGAAGCTTTCTTT
CASSLRPGPQGTEAFF
>TRBD2|few|TRBV11-2|TRBJ2-1
TGTGCCAGCAGCTTAGTCCTAGCGGGAGGCAATGAGCAGTTCTTC
CASSLVLAGGNEQFF
>NA|NA|TRBV28|TRBJ1-2
TGTGCCAGCACCGGACTAGGTGGCTACACCTTC
CASTGLGGYTF
>TRBD1|NA|TRBV3-1/TRBV3-2|TRBJ1-6
TGTGCCAGCAGCCAGGAGGGGGCCGCTTATAATTCACCCCTCCACTTT
CASSQEGAAYNSPLHF
>NA|NA|TRBV19|TRBJ1-2
TGTGCCAGTAGTATAGGTACCCAGGACAGTCGGGGTGGCTACACCTTC
CASSIGTQDSRGGYTF
>TRBD2|once|TRBV2|TRBJ2-1
TGTGCCAGCAGTGGGGGACTAGCGGGGGAGCAGTTCTTC
CASSGGLAGEQFF